Presented here are 31 T cell receptor beta chains from one specimen sequenced in a study of vaccination effects on CD4 cells after COVID-19. Antigens of these TCRs are unknown. Sequencing was performed with immunoSEQ multiplex PCR; in TCRdb, only in-frame clones are kept and a portion is missing. The repertoire holds more than 40,000 clones, with about two thirds as singletons. Antigen-specific CD4+ T cells were expanded with viral peptide pools in the ViraFEST assay before sequencing. CD4+ T cell isolation took place after 10 days of culture. All vaccine recipients tested negative for nucleocapsid antibodies and had never contracted SARS-CoV-2 infection. The material was CD4+ T cells from PBMCs cultured with HCoV-OC43 spike peptides, obtained before COVID-19 vaccination. The subset denotes: HCoV-OC43 spike overlapping peptide pool stimulation. The receptors come from a human donor who received a COVID-19 vaccine.

The rearrangement links TRBV18 to TRBJ1-1; a possible D gene is TRBD1 (5 bases). The CDR3 extends over 16 amino acids. V gave up 2 bases and J gave up 1 base, with 14 bases separating them. The germline CDR1 and CDR2 sequences are KGHSH and LQKENI. In DNA form, the CDR3 reads TGTGCCAGCTCACCAGGGCAGGGCAAGGGGAACACTGAAGCTTTCTTT. It is translated as CASSPGQGKGNTEAFF.

The J gene is TRBJ2-2, the V gene TRBV6-2 or TRBV6-3, with D possibly being TRBD1 (5 bases). CDR1 is MNHEY, CDR2 SVGEGT, per germline. Deletions cut 5 bases from V and 3 bases from J, with 13 bases between. The CDR3 runs 15 residues. The CDR3 DNA is TGTGCCAGCAGTCGAAGGGGCGCCGACACCGGGGAGCTGTTTTTT. It codes for CASSRRGADTGELFF.

The chain carries TRBV3-1 (or the pseudogene TRBV3-2) and TRBJ1-2, with D possibly being TRBD1 (5 bases). The CDR3 loop spans 16 amino acids. CDR1 is LGHDT and CDR2 is YNNKEL in the germline V gene (reference sequence). V lost 4 bases to trimming and J lost 7 bases, with 22 bases between them. As DNA, the CDR3 is TGTGCCAGCAGCCTAGAACCGTCCAGGGTAGGAAGTGGCTACACCTTC. It specifies CASSLEPSRVGSGYTF.

This clone turned up a few times. The V call is TRBV28, the J call TRBJ2-1; D assignment may be TRBD1 or TRBD2 (7 bases each). Trimming took 3 bases from V and 4 from J, leaving 28 bases between them. The V gene's germline CDR1 is MDHEN and CDR2 SYDVKM. The CDR3 has 20 amino acids. CDR3 sequence (DNA): TGTGCCAGCAGTTTCCCTACCAATCTACTCAGGCAGGGGGGGTACAATGAGCAGTTCTTC. Amino acid sequence: CASSFPTNLLRQGGYNEQFF.

The V and J genes are TRBV7-9 and TRBJ1-1; D is perhaps TRBD1 (6 bases). V was pared by 8 bases and J by 5 bases, with 21 bases between. The CDR3 covers 15 residues. Germline V gives CDR1 SEHNR, CDR2 FQNEAQ (reference sequence). The CDR3 nucleotides are TGTGCCAGCGCAAGGAGGGGGGGAGGGGGTACTGAAGCTTTCTTT. It is translated as CASARRGGGGTEAFF.

The chain carries TRBV14 and TRBJ2-1; a weak D match, TRBD1 (5 bases). CDR1 is SGHDN and CDR2 is FVKESK in the germline V gene. CDR3 length: 16 amino acids. Between the trimmed V and J ends, which lost 0 bases and 6 bases, there was a span of 15 bases. CDR3 sequence: CASSQDPAGQGNEQFF. CDR3 DNA sequence: TGTGCCAGCAGCCAAGATCCCGCAGGGCAAGGCAATGAGCAGTTCTTC.

CDR3 amino acids: CASSQRGGAAGTYGYTF. In nucleotides, the CDR3 is TGTGCCAGCAGCCAAAGGGGTGGGGCGGCAGGGACCTATGGCTACACCTTC. The chain is built from TRBV3-1 (or the pseudogene TRBV3-2) and TRBJ1-2, with D possibly TRBD1 on 5 matching bases. Deletions cut 2 bases from V and 4 bases from J, with 20 bases between. The CDR3 is made up of 17 amino acids. Looked up from germline, CDR1 is LGHDT and CDR2 is YNNKEL (reference sequence).

V and J are TRBV4-1 and TRBJ1-2; 9 nucleotides match TRBD1. V shed 3 bases, J shed 7 bases, and the junction held 3 bases outside the gene matches. The CDR3 spans 13 residues. Germline V gene data show CDR1 as MGHRA and CDR2 as YSYEKL. CDR3 sequence: CASSQTGGGGYTF. DNA for the CDR3: TGCGCCAGCAGCCAGACAGGGGGAGGTGGCTACACCTTC.

The chain carries TRBV19 and TRBJ1-5, with TRBD1 matching over 8 bases. V was pared by 5 bases and J by 9 bases, with 6 bases of the junction left unmatched. This CDR3 is built from 13 residues. Germline V gene sequence: CDR1 LNHDA, CDR2 SQIVND (reference sequence). CDR3 DNA: TGTGCCAGTAGTGCGGCAGGGGGCCCGCCCCAGCATTTT. Its protein is CASSAAGGPPQHF.

This clone was counted between two and nine times. The chain joins TRBV6-6 to TRBJ1-5; 12 positions match TRBD1. Trimming cost V 6 bases and J 4 bases; bases outside gene matches: 7. The CDR3 extends over 16 amino acids. Germline V gene data show CDR1 as MNHNY and CDR2 as SVGAGI (reference sequence). CDR3 sequence: CASRKPGQGANQPQHF. CDR3 nucleotides: TGTGCCAGCAGGAAACCGGGACAGGGGGCTAATCAGCCCCAGCATTTT.

This chain joins TRBV6-5 and TRBJ1-6, with D perhaps matching TRBD1 (5 bases). Trimming cost V 0 bases and J 2 bases, with 8 bases left between them. This CDR3 has 16 amino acids. The germline V gene has CDR1 MNHEY and CDR2 SVGAGI. The DNA of the CDR3 is TGTGCCAGCAGTTACTCGAGACAGACCTATAATTCACCCCTCCACTTT. It codes for CASSYSRQTYNSPLHF.

The J gene is TRBJ1-2, the V gene TRBV19; tentative D call: TRBD1 (6 bases). Trimming removed 3 bases at V and 2 bases at J, with 13 bases between. CDR3 length: 15 amino acids. Looked up from germline, CDR1 is LNHDA and CDR2 is SQIVND (reference sequence). The CDR3 region has the DNA TGTGCCAGTAGTATCCGGGACAACCGCAACTATGGCTACACCTTC. It translates to CASSIRDNRNYGYTF.

V usage is TRBV18 and J usage is TRBJ2-2; no clear D gene. Trimming took off 4 bases at V and 5 bases at J, with 20 bases between the two ends. This CDR3 region has 17 residues. The germline V gene has CDR1 KGHSH and CDR2 LQKENI. The CDR3 bases are TGTGCCAGCTCACGAAGGCTCTTAGAGATAGAAACCGGGGAGCTGTTTTTT. As protein: CASSRRLLEIETGELFF.

J is TRBJ1-4 and V is TRBV7-8; possibly TRBD1 for D (6 bases). Between the trimmed V and J ends, which lost 1 base and 8 bases, there was a span of 14 bases. Germline V gene sequence: CDR1 SGHVS, CDR2 FQNEAQ. The CDR3 spans 15 residues. CDR3 amino acids: CASSLEGGSEEKLFF. DNA of the CDR3: TGTGCCAGCAGCTTAGAGGGGGGTTCGGAGGAAAAACTGTTTTTT.

The chain joins TRBV2 to TRBJ2-5, with D hard to call. CDR1 and CDR2 (germline): SNHLY, FYNNEI. CDR3 length: 12 amino acids. V lost 8 bases and J 5 bases, leaving 12 bases between the germline ends. CDR3 coding DNA: TGTGCCAGCTCCATGGTAATTGAGACCCAGTACTTC. It yields the protein CASSMVIETQYF. Full variable domain (rest looked up from reference TRBV2 and TRBJ2-5): EPEVTQTPSHQVTQMGQEVILRCVPISNHLYFYWYRQILGQKVEFLVSFYNNEISEKSEIFDDQFSVERPDGSNFTLKIRSTKLEDSAMYFCASSMVIETQYFGPGTRLLVL.

V gene TRBV5-4 combines with J gene TRBJ2-4; the D gene is possibly TRBD1 (6 bases). This CDR3 has 15 amino acids. The germline V gene has CDR1 SGHNT and CDR2 YYREEE (reference sequence). V lost 1 base, J lost 7 bases, and 15 bases lay in between. CDR3 sequence (DNA): TGTGCCAGCAGCTTGACAGGGCTCCAGAGGAACATTCAGTACTTC. Translating it yields CASSLTGLQRNIQYF.

V gene TRBV5-4 combines with J gene TRBJ1-4; maybe TRBD1 (6 bases). There are 16 residues in the CDR3. V lost 4 bases and J lost 7, with 20 bases in between. In germline, CDR1 is SGHNT, CDR2 YYREEE (reference sequence). Written as DNA, the CDR3 is TGTGCCAGCAGCCAAAGCCCCGGGGGGCGCGGTGAAAAACTGTTTTTT. This gives the protein CASSQSPGGRGEKLFF.

This rearrangement joins TRBV6-1 to TRBJ1-1; the D gene is possibly TRBD1 (5 bases). Germline assignment: CDR1 MNHNS and CDR2 SASEGT. The germline V and J ends were trimmed by 1 base and 5 bases, with 11 bases remaining between them. The CDR3 length is 14 residues. CDR3 bases: TGTGCCAGCAGTGAAGGAGGGGTGGTAACTGAAGCTTTCTTT. It codes for CASSEGGVVTEAFF.

V gene TRBV27 combines with J gene TRBJ1-5, with 8 bases that match TRBD1. Germline CDR1 is MNHEY and CDR2 is SMNVEV (reference sequence). Unmatched junction bases numbered 7, after V lost 7 bases and J lost 2 bases. The CDR3 runs to 15 residues. CDR3 sequence reads: CASTGQGGGNQPQHF. CDR3 DNA sequence: TGTGCCAGCACCGGACAGGGAGGGGGCAATCAGCCCCAGCATTTT.

The sample holds a few counts of this clone. The chain is built from TRBV30 and TRBJ1-1; the D gene is possibly TRBD1 (5 bases). Germline V CDR1 and CDR2: GTSNPN, SVGIG (reference sequence). The CDR3 has 11 amino acids. The ends were cut back, 1 base at V and 11 bases at J, with 11 bases in the middle. The CDR3 nucleotides are TGTGCCTGGAGTGCCCCTCAGGGTGCTTTCTTT. Its protein is CAWSAPQGAFF. The full variable domain, in which reference TRBV30 and TRBJ1-1 provide the parts outside the CDR3, is SQTIHQWPATLVQPVGSPLSLECTVEGTSNPNLYWYRQAAGRGLQLLFYSVGIGQISSEVPQNLSASRPQDRQFILSSKKLLLSDSGFYLCAWSAPQGAFFGQGTRLTVV.

V is TRBV30 and J is TRBJ2-1; D not certain. The CDR3 is 10 amino acids. The germline V and J ends were trimmed by 5 bases and 9 bases, with 8 bases remaining between them. Germline CDR1 GTSNPN, CDR2 SVGIG (reference sequence). CDR3 in amino acids: CAWRRVEQFF. The CDR3 DNA is TGTGCCTGGCGTAGGGTTGAGCAGTTCTTC.

V is TRBV7-9 and J is TRBJ2-1; 7 nucleotides align to TRBD1. The trim removed 3 bases at V and 2 bases at J, leaving 7 bases unmatched. CDR1 and CDR2 (germline): SEHNR, FQNEAQ (reference sequence). CDR3 length equals 16 residues. CDR3 coding DNA: TGTGCCAGCAGCTTGATGATCACAGGGGCCTACAATGAGCAGTTCTTC. Protein: CASSLMITGAYNEQFF.

The rearrangement uses TRBV20-1 and TRBJ1-5, with D unclear. The CDR3 totals 17 residues. V lost 3 bases and J lost 1, with 19 bases in between. Germline assignment: CDR1 DFQATT and CDR2 SNEGSKA (reference sequence). CDR3 nucleotides: TGCAGTGCTAGTCTGTCATATTCGGGCCACAGCAATCAGCCCCAGCATTTT. As protein: CSASLSYSGHSNQPQHF.

This sequence joins TRBV14 and TRBJ2-6; the D gene is possibly TRBD2 (6 bases). V gave up 3 bases and J gave up 0 bases, with 15 bases separating them. From germline, CDR1 is SGHDN and CDR2 FVKESK. CDR3 length: 18 amino acids. CDR3 region: CASSQRGREHSGANVLTF. The CDR3 nucleotides read TGTGCCAGCAGCCAGCGGGGCAGGGAACACTCTGGGGCCAACGTCCTGACTTTC.

The chain carries TRBV5-6 and TRBJ1-2, with a possible D match to TRBD1 (5 bases). Per the germline V gene, CDR1 is SGHDT and CDR2 is YYEEEE. This CDR3 spans 16 amino acids. V dropped 4 bases and J dropped 3 bases, with 19 bases sitting between them. The CDR3 here is CASSPWSGALHYGYTF. CDR3 DNA sequence: TGTGCCAGCAGCCCCTGGAGTGGGGCCCTTCACTATGGCTACACCTTC.

The chain combines TRBV19 with TRBJ2-1; TRBD2 aligns across 8 bases. Losses at the gene ends were 3 bases for V and 7 bases for J; bases not matched to a gene: 11. Germline V gene data show CDR1 as LNHDA and CDR2 as SQIVND (reference sequence). The CDR3 is made up of 16 amino acids. The DNA for the CDR3 is TGTGCCAGTAGTATCGGGGGGAGACTAGCGCTAAATGAGCAGTTCTTC. Protein sequence: CASSIGGRLALNEQFF.

This clone was seen a handful of times. The gene calls are TRBV11-2 and TRBJ1-2, with D possibly TRBD1 on 6 matching bases. V was pared by 3 bases and J by 4 bases, with 9 bases between. Germline CDR1 is SGHAT and CDR2 is FQNNGV. CDR3 length: 13 residues. The CDR3 protein is CASSLDSIYGYTF. Written as DNA, the CDR3 is TGTGCCAGCAGCTTGGACAGCATCTATGGCTACACCTTC.

The chain employs TRBV20-1 and TRBJ2-7; TRBD2 might be the D (6 bases). Germline CDR1 and CDR2: DFQATT and SNEGSKA (reference sequence). The CDR3 runs 11 residues. Trimming stripped 3 bases from V and 11 bases from J, with 14 bases between. In DNA form, the CDR3 reads TGCAGTGCTAGCCACCTAGGCGGGGAGTACTTC. Residues: CSASHLGGEYF.

The chain combines TRBV5-5 with TRBJ1-5; D remains unclear. V was pared by 4 bases and J by 0 bases, with 20 bases between. This CDR3 region has 18 residues. Germline lookup yields CDR1 SGHKS and CDR2 YYEKEE (reference sequence). The chain's CDR3 is CASSLRSTGRDSNQPQHF. CDR3 coding DNA: TGTGCCAGCAGCCTTCGGTCGACTGGTCGGGATAGCAATCAGCCCCAGCATTTT.

The sample holds a few counts of this clone. The chain uses TRBV7-3 and TRBJ2-5; 15 positions agree with TRBD2. J was trimmed by 4 bases and V by 5 bases; bases with no gene match: 8. Germline CDR1 SGHTA, CDR2 FQGTGA. This CDR3 contains 17 residues. The CDR3: CASSPRTSGGAGETQYF. In nucleotides, the CDR3 is TGTGCCAGCAGCCCAAGGACTAGCGGGGGGGCGGGAGAGACCCAGTACTTC.

The chain links TRBV2 to TRBJ2-7; 10 nucleotides line up with TRBD1. CDR1 and CDR2 from the germline V gene are SNHLY and FYNNEI. The ends lost 3 bases at V and 2 bases at J; junction bases unmatched: 4. The CDR3 spans 15 residues. The CDR3 nucleotides read TGTGCCAGCAGTGATGGGACAGGGGAGCCCTACGAGCAGTACTTC. Its translation is CASSDGTGEPYEQYF. Based on the CDR3 plus reference TRBV2 and TRBJ2-7, the full variable domain is EPEVTQTPSHQVTQMGQEVILRCVPISNHLYFYWYRQILGQKVEFLVSFYNNEISEKSEIFDDQFSVERPDGSNFTLKIRSTKLEDSAMYFCASSDGTGEPYEQYFGPGTRLTVT.